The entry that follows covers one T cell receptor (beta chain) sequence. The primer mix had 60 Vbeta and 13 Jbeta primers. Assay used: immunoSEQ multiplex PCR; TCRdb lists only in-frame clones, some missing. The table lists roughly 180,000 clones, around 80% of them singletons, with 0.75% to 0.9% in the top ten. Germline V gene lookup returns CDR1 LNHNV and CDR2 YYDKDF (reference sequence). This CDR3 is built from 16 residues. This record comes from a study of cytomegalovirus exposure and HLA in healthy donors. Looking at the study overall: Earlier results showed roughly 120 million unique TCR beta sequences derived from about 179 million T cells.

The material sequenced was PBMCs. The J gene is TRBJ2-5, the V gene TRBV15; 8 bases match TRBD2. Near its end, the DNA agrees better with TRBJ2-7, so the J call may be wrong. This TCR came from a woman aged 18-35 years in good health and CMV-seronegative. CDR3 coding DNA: TGTGCCACCAGCACCCTCCTCGGGCTAGCGGGTTACGAGCAGTACTTC. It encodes CATSTLLGLAGYEQYF.